This is a list of T cell receptor beta chains from one sample in a study of neoadjuvant anti-PD-1 for oral cavity cancer. Only in-frame clones appear in the TCRdb table, and some are missing; sequencing was by immunoSEQ multiplex PCR. The sample has roughly 8,900 clones; around 70% are singletons. Sequences were derived from PBMCs, sampled after nivolumab (anti-PD-1) treatment. All receptors derive from a person aged 40 to 85 with oral cavity squamous cell carcinoma. Both conserved end residues are part of each CDR3. D genes are given only for firm matches. Rows may omit the clone size; those that give it use once, few, many or a size class.

v_gene: TRBV5-1; abundance: NA; j_gene: TRBJ1-4; d_gene: NA; CDR3nt: TGCGCCAGCAGCGGCGTTACAGGGGAAAAACTGTTTTTT; CDR3aa: CASSGVTGEKLFF
v_gene: TRBV9; abundance: NA; j_gene: TRBJ1-1; d_gene: NA; CDR3nt: TGTGCCAGCAGTCAAACCCGGCAGGGCGAAGCTTTCTTT; CDR3aa: CASSQTRQGEAFF
v_gene: TRBV4-1; abundance: NA; j_gene: TRBJ1-5; d_gene: NA; CDR3nt: TGCGCCAGCAGCCAAGGACAGTCCAATCAGCCCCAGCATTTT; CDR3aa: CASSQGQSNQPQHF
v_gene: TRBV10-1; abundance: NA; j_gene: TRBJ1-1; d_gene: TRBD1; CDR3nt: TGCGCCAGCAGTGAGACAGGGGGCGGTACTGAAGCTTTCTTT; CDR3aa: CASSETGGGTEAFF
v_gene: TRBV19; abundance: NA; j_gene: TRBJ1-1; d_gene: NA; CDR3nt: TGTGCCAGTAGCTACTCCGGGGCAAACACTGAAGCTTTCTTT; CDR3aa: CASSYSGANTEAFF
v_gene: TRBV18; abundance: few; j_gene: TRBJ2-6; d_gene: TRBD1; CDR3nt: TGTGCCAGCCGGGACAGGGGGCGCGCTGGGGCCAACGTCCTGACTTTC; CDR3aa: CASRDRGRAGANVLTF
v_gene: TRBV5-3; abundance: NA; j_gene: TRBJ1-1; d_gene: TRBD1; CDR3nt: TGTGCCAGAAGCTTGGGGCGGACAGGGGATAGCGAACTCACTGAAGCTTTCTTT; CDR3aa: CARSLGRTGDSELTEAFF
v_gene: TRBV27; abundance: once; j_gene: TRBJ2-5; d_gene: TRBD2; CDR3nt: TGTGCCAGCAGTTTACTAGCGGGGGGGCAAGAGACCCAGTACTTC; CDR3aa: CASSLLAGGQETQYF
v_gene: TRBV5-1; abundance: NA; j_gene: TRBJ2-7; d_gene: TRBD1; CDR3nt: TGCGCCAGCAGCTTGGCCAGGGGGTTCTACGAGCAGTACTTC; CDR3aa: CASSLARGFYEQYF
v_gene: TRBV5-5; abundance: once; j_gene: TRBJ2-7; d_gene: TRBD1; CDR3nt: TGTGCCAGCAGCTTCGACAGGGGGTCCTACGAGCAGTACTTC; CDR3aa: CASSFDRGSYEQYF
v_gene: TRBV5-6; abundance: NA; j_gene: TRBJ1-1; d_gene: NA; CDR3nt: TGTGCCAGCAGCTTGGCGGGGGCGGGCACTGAAGCTTTCTTT; CDR3aa: CASSLAGAGTEAFF
v_gene: TRBV7-6; abundance: NA; j_gene: TRBJ1-3; d_gene: NA; CDR3nt: TGTGCCAGCAGCTTAGCGCCGGGGGGCTCTGGAAACACCATATATTTT; CDR3aa: CASSLAPGGSGNTIYF
v_gene: TRBV5-5; abundance: NA; j_gene: TRBJ1-5; d_gene: NA; CDR3nt: TGTGCCAGCAGCTTTCTAGTCGCTTATAGCAATCAGCCCCAGCATTTT; CDR3aa: CASSFLVAYSNQPQHF
v_gene: TRBV11-2; abundance: NA; j_gene: TRBJ2-2; d_gene: NA; CDR3nt: TGTGCCAGCAGCTTACCGTTAGGAGGGTTCGCGAACACCGGGGAGCTGTTTTTT; CDR3aa: CASSLPLGGFANTGELFF
v_gene: TRBV19; abundance: NA; j_gene: TRBJ1-4; d_gene: NA; CDR3nt: TGTGCCAGTAGTATAGGTCGGGGTTGGATTGAAAAACTGTTTTTT; CDR3aa: CASSIGRGWIEKLFF
v_gene: TRBV28; abundance: NA; j_gene: TRBJ2-7; d_gene: TRBD1; CDR3nt: TGTGCCAGCAGTTTAGGGACAGGGCCCTACGAGCAGTACTTC; CDR3aa: CASSLGTGPYEQYF
v_gene: TRBV4-1; abundance: few; j_gene: TRBJ2-5; d_gene: TRBD1; CDR3nt: TGCGCCAGCAGCCAAGATGCGAAGGGGGCTCAACAAGAGACCCAGTACTTC; CDR3aa: CASSQDAKGAQQETQYF
v_gene: TRBV19; abundance: NA; j_gene: TRBJ1-2; d_gene: NA; CDR3nt: TGTGCCAGTCACCCAGACTCTAACTATGGCTACACCTTC; CDR3aa: CASHPDSNYGYTF
v_gene: TRBV6-1; abundance: once; j_gene: TRBJ2-7; d_gene: NA; CDR3nt: TGTGCCAGCAGCCATTCGACGGGCCGGGACGAGCAGTACTTC; CDR3aa: CASSHSTGRDEQYF
v_gene: TRBV5-6; abundance: few; j_gene: TRBJ1-4; d_gene: NA; CDR3nt: TGTGCCAGCAGCTACTCTATATGGCTCGGAGGGAATGAAAAACTGTTTTTT; CDR3aa: CASSYSIWLGGNEKLFF
v_gene: TRBV7-9; abundance: NA; j_gene: TRBJ2-7; d_gene: TRBD1; CDR3nt: TGTGCCAGCAGCTCCCCCTGGACAGGGGGAGAAGAGCAGTACTTC; CDR3aa: CASSSPWTGGEEQYF
v_gene: TRBV5-6; abundance: NA; j_gene: TRBJ2-7; d_gene: NA; CDR3nt: TGTGCCAGCAGCGCGGGACTCAGCTCCTACGAGCAGTACTTC; CDR3aa: CASSAGLSSYEQYF
v_gene: TRBV7-9; abundance: NA; j_gene: TRBJ1-2; d_gene: TRBD1; CDR3nt: TGTGCCAGCAGCTTAGGGGGACAGATACCTAACTATGGCTACACCTTC; CDR3aa: CASSLGGQIPNYGYTF
v_gene: TRBV7-8; abundance: NA; j_gene: TRBJ1-2; d_gene: NA; CDR3nt: TGTGCCAGCAGAGACTCCTCCAGGGGTGGCTACACCTTC; CDR3aa: CASRDSSRGGYTF
v_gene: TRBV7-2; abundance: once; j_gene: TRBJ1-1; d_gene: TRBD1; CDR3nt: TGTGCCAGCAGCATGACCGGGACAGCTAACACTGAAGCTTTCTTT; CDR3aa: CASSMTGTANTEAFF
v_gene: TRBV9; abundance: NA; j_gene: TRBJ2-1; d_gene: TRBD2; CDR3nt: TGTGCCAGCAGCGTAGCGGGGGGGTCCAATGAGCAGTTCTTC; CDR3aa: CASSVAGGSNEQFF
v_gene: TRBV27; abundance: few; j_gene: TRBJ1-2; d_gene: TRBD1; CDR3nt: TGTGCCAGCAGTCTACGGACAGGGGGCTTTCATGGCTACACCTTC; CDR3aa: CASSLRTGGFHGYTF
v_gene: TRBV5-6; abundance: NA; j_gene: TRBJ1-1; d_gene: NA; CDR3nt: TGTGCCAGCAGCGCCGCTCTGGAAGGGAACACTGAAGCTTTCTTT; CDR3aa: CASSAALEGNTEAFF
v_gene: TRBV6-4; abundance: NA; j_gene: TRBJ2-5; d_gene: TRBD1; CDR3nt: TGTGCCAGCAGTGATTGGGCCGGGACAGGGATGGAGACCCAGTACTTC; CDR3aa: CASSDWAGTGMETQYF
v_gene: TRBV30; abundance: few; j_gene: TRBJ1-2; d_gene: NA; CDR3nt: TGTGCCTGGGGGGGAGGGGATGGCTACACCTTC; CDR3aa: CAWGGGDGYTF
v_gene: TRBV6-5; abundance: NA; j_gene: TRBJ2-2; d_gene: NA; CDR3nt: TGTGCCAGCAGGGGGCCCAGTGATGGAGGGGAGCTGTTTTTT; CDR3aa: CASRGPSDGGELFF
v_gene: TRBV11-2; abundance: NA; j_gene: TRBJ1-1; d_gene: NA; CDR3nt: TGTGCCAGCAGCTTGGGGGCAGGGAACACTGAAGCTTTCTTT; CDR3aa: CASSLGAGNTEAFF
v_gene: TRBV5-1; abundance: once; j_gene: TRBJ2-1; d_gene: NA; CDR3nt: TGCGCCAGCAGCTTGGGAGCGAGCAGTAACAATGAGCAGTTCTTC; CDR3aa: CASSLGASSNNEQFF
v_gene: TRBV30; abundance: few; j_gene: TRBJ1-5; d_gene: NA; CDR3nt: TGTGCCTGGAGCACTGGGGACAATCAGCCCCAGCATTTT; CDR3aa: CAWSTGDNQPQHF
v_gene: TRBV11-2; abundance: NA; j_gene: TRBJ1-4; d_gene: NA; CDR3nt: TGTGCCAGCAGCTTAGGAGTCGGCGCTAGGAATGAAAAACTGTTTTTT; CDR3aa: CASSLGVGARNEKLFF
v_gene: TRBV15; abundance: NA; j_gene: TRBJ1-4; d_gene: NA; CDR3nt: TGTGCCACCAGCAGATCAGGGGACACTAATGAAAAACTGTTTTTT; CDR3aa: CATSRSGDTNEKLFF
v_gene: TRBV19; abundance: NA; j_gene: TRBJ2-7; d_gene: TRBD1; CDR3nt: TGTGCCAGTAGTATCCCCGGGACAGCCATCGGGCAGTACTTC; CDR3aa: CASSIPGTAIGQYF
v_gene: TRBV11-2; abundance: NA; j_gene: TRBJ2-5; d_gene: NA; CDR3nt: TGTGCCAGCAGCTTACGGCAGAACGGAGAGACCCAGTACTTC; CDR3aa: CASSLRQNGETQYF
v_gene: TRBV29-1; abundance: few; j_gene: TRBJ1-2; d_gene: TRBD1; CDR3nt: TGCAGCGGTGCCGGGACAGGGGACGGCTACACCTTC; CDR3aa: CSGAGTGDGYTF
v_gene: TRBV2; abundance: NA; j_gene: TRBJ1-1; d_gene: NA; CDR3nt: TGTGCCAGCAGTGAAGATCGGGGTGTAGCTTTCTTT; CDR3aa: CASSEDRGVAFF
v_gene: TRBV7-8; abundance: NA; j_gene: TRBJ2-3; d_gene: NA; CDR3nt: TGTGCCAGCAGCTTAGGCTCCCCAGGACAGCACACAGATACGCAGTATTTT; CDR3aa: CASSLGSPGQHTDTQYF
v_gene: TRBV28; abundance: NA; j_gene: TRBJ2-7; d_gene: TRBD1; CDR3nt: TGTGCCAGCGGGGGACAGGGGGCCCACGAGCAGTACTTC; CDR3aa: CASGGQGAHEQYF
v_gene: TRBV29-1; abundance: NA; j_gene: TRBJ1-2; d_gene: NA; CDR3nt: TGCAGCGTCAATATTGGACCGGGCTACACCTTC; CDR3aa: CSVNIGPGYTF
v_gene: TRBV6-1; abundance: few; j_gene: TRBJ2-7; d_gene: NA; CDR3nt: TGTGCCAGCAGTGAATCGGGCCGTTTGTACGAGCAGTACTTC; CDR3aa: CASSESGRLYEQYF
v_gene: TRBV7-9; abundance: NA; j_gene: TRBJ1-5; d_gene: NA; CDR3nt: TGTGCCAGCAGCCCAGCCGGACCCGATCAGCCCCAGCATTTT; CDR3aa: CASSPAGPDQPQHF
v_gene: TRBV7-9; abundance: NA; j_gene: TRBJ2-7; d_gene: TRBD1; CDR3nt: TGTGCCAGCAGCTCCTTAGACAGGGGGCTTTACGAGCAGTACTTC; CDR3aa: CASSSLDRGLYEQYF
v_gene: TRBV4-2; abundance: once; j_gene: TRBJ1-2; d_gene: NA; CDR3nt: TGTGCCAGCAGCCAAGATCTGGCGACAGCTAACTATGGCTACACCTTC; CDR3aa: CASSQDLATANYGYTF
v_gene: TRBV4-1; abundance: NA; j_gene: TRBJ2-7; d_gene: NA; CDR3nt: TGCGCCAGCAGCCAAGAACAAGGGAAGCAGTACTTC; CDR3aa: CASSQEQGKQYF
v_gene: TRBV1; abundance: NA; j_gene: TRBJ2-7; d_gene: NA; CDR3nt: TGCACCAGCAGCCATCCTACCGGGACAGGGGGCGCCTACGAGCAGTACTTC; CDR3aa: CTSSHPTGTGGAYEQYF
v_gene: TRBV29-1; abundance: once; j_gene: TRBJ2-2; d_gene: TRBD1; CDR3nt: TGCAGCGTCCAAGGGACAGGCGAGAACACCGGGGAGCTGTTTTTT; CDR3aa: CSVQGTGENTGELFF
v_gene: TRBV2; abundance: NA; j_gene: TRBJ2-1; d_gene: NA; CDR3nt: TGTGCCAGCAGCGCCTCGGTGGGTATGATGGGCTCCAAACTCTACAATGAGCAGTTCTTC; CDR3aa: CASSASVGMMGSKLYNEQFF